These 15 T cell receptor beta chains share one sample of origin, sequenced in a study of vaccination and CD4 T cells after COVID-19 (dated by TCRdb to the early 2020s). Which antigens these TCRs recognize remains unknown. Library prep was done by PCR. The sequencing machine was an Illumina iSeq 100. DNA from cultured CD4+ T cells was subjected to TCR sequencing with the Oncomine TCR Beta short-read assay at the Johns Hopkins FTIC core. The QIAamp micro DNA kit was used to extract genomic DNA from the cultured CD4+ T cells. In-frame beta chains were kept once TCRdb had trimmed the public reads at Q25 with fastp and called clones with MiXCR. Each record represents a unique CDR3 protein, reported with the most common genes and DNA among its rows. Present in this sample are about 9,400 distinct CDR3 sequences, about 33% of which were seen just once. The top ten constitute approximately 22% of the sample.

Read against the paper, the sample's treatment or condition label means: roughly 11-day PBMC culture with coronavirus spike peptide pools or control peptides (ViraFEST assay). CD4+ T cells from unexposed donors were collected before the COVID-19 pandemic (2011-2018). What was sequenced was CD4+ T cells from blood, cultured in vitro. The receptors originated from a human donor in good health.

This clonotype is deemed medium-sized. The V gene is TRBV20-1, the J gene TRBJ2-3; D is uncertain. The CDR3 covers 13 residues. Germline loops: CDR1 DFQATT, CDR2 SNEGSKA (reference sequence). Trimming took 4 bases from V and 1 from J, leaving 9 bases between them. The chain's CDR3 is CSAIDARTDTQYF. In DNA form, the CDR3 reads TGCAGTGCTATAGACGCCCGCACAGATACGCAGTATTTT.

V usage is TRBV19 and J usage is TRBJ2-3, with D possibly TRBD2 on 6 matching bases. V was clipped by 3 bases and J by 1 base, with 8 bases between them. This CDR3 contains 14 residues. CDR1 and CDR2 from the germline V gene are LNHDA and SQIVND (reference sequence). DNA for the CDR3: TGTGCCAGTAGTATCCAGCGGGGCACAGATACGCAGTATTTT. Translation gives CASSIQRGTDTQYF.

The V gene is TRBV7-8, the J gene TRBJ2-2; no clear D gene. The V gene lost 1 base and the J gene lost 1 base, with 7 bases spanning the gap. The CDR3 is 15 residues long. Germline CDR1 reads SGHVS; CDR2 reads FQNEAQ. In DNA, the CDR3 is TGTGCCAGCAGCTTAGTGAGTGGGAACACCGGGGAGCTGTTTTTT. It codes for CASSLVSGNTGELFF.

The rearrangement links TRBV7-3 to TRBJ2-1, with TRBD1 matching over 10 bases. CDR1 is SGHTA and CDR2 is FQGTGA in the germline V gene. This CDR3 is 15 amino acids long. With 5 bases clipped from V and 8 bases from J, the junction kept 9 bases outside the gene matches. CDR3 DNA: TGTGCCAGCAGCGATCGGACAGGGGGAATATATGAGCAGTTCTTC. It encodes CASSDRTGGIYEQFF.

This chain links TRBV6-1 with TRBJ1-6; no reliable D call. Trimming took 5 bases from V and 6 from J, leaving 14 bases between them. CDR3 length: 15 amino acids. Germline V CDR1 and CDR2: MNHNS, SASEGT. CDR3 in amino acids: CASSPYPAPNSPLHF. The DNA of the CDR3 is TGTGCCAGCAGTCCCTATCCGGCACCTAATTCACCCCTCCACTTT.

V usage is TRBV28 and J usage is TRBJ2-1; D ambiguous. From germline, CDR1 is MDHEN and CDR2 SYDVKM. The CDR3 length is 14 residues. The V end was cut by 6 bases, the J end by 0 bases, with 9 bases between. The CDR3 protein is CASSRASSYNEQFF. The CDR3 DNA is TGTGCCAGCAGCCGGGCGTCCTCCTACAATGAGCAGTTCTTC.

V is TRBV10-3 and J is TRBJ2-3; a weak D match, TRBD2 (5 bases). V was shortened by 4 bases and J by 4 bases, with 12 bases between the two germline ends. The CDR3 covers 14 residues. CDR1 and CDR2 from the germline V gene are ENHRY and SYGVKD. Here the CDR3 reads CAISVRTPPDTQYF. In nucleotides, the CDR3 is TGTGCCATCAGTGTAAGGACTCCCCCAGATACGCAGTATTTT.

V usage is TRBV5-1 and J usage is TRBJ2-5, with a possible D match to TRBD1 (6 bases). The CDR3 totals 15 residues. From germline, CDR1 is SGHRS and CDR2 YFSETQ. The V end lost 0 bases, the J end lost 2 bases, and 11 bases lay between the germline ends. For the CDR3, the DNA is TGCGCCAGCAGCTTGGTGGGTACAGGGCAAGAGACCCAGTACTTC. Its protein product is CASSLVGTGQETQYF.

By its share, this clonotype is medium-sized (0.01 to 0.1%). CDR3 in DNA: TGCAGTGCTAGAGTACCAGCAAGCCCCTACAATGAGCAGTTCTTC. Its protein is CSARVPASPYNEQFF. The chain employs TRBV20-1 and TRBJ2-1, with D hard to call. CDR1 DFQATT and CDR2 SNEGSKA come from the germline V gene (reference sequence). Trimming left V 1 base short and J 2 bases short, with 12 bases between. The CDR3 contains 15 residues.

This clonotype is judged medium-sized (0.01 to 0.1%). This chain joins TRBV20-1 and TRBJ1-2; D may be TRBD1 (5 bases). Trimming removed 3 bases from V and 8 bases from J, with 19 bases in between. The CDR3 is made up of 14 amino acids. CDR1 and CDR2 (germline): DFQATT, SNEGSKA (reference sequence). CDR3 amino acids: CSASRTFLGGGYTF. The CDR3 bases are TGCAGTGCTAGTAGGACTTTTCTTGGGGGGGGCTACACCTTC.

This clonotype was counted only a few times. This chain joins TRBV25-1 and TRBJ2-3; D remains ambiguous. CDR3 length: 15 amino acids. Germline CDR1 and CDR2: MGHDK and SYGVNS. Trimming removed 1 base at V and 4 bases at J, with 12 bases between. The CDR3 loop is CASSESSSLPDTQYF. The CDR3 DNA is TGTGCCAGCAGTGAATCCTCCTCACTACCAGATACGCAGTATTTT.

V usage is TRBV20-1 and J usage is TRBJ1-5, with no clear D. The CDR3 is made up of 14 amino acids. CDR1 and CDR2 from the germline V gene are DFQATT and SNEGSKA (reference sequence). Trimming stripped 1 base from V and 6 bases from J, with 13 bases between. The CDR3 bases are TGCAGTGCTAGAGCTACTGCAGGAGGTCAGCCCCAGCATTTT. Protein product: CSARATAGGQPQHF.

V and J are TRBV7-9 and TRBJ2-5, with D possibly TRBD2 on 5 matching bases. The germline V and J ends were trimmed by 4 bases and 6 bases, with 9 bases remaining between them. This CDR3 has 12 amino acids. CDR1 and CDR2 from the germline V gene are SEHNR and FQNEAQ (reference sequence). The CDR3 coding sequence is TGTGCCAGCAGCTACAGAGGGCAGACCCAGTACTTC. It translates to CASSYRGQTQYF.

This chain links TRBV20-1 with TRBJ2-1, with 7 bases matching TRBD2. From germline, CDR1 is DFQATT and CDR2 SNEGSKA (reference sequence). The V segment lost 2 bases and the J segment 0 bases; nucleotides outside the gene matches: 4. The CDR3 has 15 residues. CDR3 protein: CSARPSGASYNEQFF. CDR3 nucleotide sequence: TGCAGTGCTAGACCCAGCGGGGCCTCCTACAATGAGCAGTTCTTC.

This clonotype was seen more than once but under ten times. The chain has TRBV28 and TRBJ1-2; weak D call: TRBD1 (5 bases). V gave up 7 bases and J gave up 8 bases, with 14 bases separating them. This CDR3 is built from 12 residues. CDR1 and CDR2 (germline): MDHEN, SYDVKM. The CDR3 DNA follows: TGTGCCAGCACCATCCAGGGTGGGGGCTACACCTTC. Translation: CASTIQGGGYTF.